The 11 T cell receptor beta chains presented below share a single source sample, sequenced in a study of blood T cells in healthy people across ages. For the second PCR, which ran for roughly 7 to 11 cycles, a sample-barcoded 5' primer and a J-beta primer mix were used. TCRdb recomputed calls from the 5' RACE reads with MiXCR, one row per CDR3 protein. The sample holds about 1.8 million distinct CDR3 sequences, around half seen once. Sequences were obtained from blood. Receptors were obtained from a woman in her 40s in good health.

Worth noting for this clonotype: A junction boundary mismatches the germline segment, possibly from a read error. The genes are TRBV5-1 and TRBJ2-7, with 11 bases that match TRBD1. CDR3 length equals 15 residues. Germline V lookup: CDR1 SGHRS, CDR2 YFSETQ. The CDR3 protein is CASGFSGTGGYEQYF. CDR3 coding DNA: TGCGCCAGCGGCTTCTCCGGGACAGGGGGCTACGAGCAGTACTTC.

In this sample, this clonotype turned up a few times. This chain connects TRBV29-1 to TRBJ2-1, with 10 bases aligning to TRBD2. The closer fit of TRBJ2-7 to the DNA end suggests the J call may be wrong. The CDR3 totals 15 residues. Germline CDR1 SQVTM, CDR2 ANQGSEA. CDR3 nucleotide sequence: TGCAGCGTTGAAGGGACTAGCGGAACTTACAATGAGCAGTACTTC. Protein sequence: CSVEGTSGTYNEQYF.

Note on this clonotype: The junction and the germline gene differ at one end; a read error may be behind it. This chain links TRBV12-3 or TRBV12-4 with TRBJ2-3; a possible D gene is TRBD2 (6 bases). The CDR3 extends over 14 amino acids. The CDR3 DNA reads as TGTGCCCGCAGTTCCTCCGGGACTCCCGATACGCAGTATTTT. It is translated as CARSSSGTPDTQYF.

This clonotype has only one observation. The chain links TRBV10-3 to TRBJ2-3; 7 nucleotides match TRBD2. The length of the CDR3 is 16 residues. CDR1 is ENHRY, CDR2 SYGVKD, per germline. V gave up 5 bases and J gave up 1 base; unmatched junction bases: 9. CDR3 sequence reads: CAISWTAGLRTDTQYF. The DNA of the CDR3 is TGTGCCATCAGTTGGACTGCGGGACTACGCACAGATACGCAGTATTTT.

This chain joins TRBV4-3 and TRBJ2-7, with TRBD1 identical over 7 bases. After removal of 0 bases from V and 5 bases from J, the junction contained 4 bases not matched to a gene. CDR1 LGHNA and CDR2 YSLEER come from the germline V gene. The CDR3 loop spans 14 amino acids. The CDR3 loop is CASSQDRGFNEQYF. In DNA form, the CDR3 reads TGCGCCAGCAGCCAAGACAGGGGGTTCAACGAGCAGTACTTC.

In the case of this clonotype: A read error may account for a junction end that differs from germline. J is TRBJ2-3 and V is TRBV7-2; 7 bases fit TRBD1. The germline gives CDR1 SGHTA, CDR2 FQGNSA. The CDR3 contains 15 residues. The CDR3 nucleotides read TGTGCCAGCAGCTTACTCTCGTCAGGGACAGATGCGCAGTATTTT. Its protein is CASSLLSSGTDAQYF.

The CDR3 region has the DNA TGTGCCAGCAGTTCCCGCCAAGCGGGGGGCTCCTACGAGCAGTACTTC. It encodes CASSSRQAGGSYEQYF. The genes are TRBV12-3 or TRBV12-4 and TRBJ2-7; 9 bases are a match to TRBD2. CDR3 length: 16 amino acids. V shed 4 bases and J 0 bases; nucleotides not matched to a gene: 7.

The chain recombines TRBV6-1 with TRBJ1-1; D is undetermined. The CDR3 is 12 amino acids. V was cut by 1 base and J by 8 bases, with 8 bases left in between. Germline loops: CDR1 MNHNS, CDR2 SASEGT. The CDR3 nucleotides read TGTGCCAGCAGTGAAGTCGGCAGGGAAGCTTTCTTT. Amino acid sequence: CASSEVGREAFF.

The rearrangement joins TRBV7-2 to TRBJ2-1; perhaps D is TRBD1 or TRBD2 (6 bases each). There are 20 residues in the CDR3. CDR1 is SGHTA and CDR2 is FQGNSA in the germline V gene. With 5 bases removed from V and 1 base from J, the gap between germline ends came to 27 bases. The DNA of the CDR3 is TGTGCCAGCAGCGTCCGACGGGGGACACGCGGGACCAGGTCCTACAATGAGCAGTTCTTC. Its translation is CASSVRRGTRGTRSYNEQFF.

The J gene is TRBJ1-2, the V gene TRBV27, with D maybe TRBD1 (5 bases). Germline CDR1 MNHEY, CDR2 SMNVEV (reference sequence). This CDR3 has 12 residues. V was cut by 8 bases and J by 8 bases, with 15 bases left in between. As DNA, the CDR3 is TGTGCCAGCCGCGGGGGGGTAGGCGGCTACACCTTC. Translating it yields CASRGGVGGYTF.

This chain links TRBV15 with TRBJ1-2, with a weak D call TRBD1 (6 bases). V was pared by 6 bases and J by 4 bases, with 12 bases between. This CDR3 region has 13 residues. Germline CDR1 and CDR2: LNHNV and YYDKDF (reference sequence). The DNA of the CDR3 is TGTGCCACCAGTCCAGGACAGCCCTATGGCTACACCTTC. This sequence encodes CATSPGQPYGYTF.